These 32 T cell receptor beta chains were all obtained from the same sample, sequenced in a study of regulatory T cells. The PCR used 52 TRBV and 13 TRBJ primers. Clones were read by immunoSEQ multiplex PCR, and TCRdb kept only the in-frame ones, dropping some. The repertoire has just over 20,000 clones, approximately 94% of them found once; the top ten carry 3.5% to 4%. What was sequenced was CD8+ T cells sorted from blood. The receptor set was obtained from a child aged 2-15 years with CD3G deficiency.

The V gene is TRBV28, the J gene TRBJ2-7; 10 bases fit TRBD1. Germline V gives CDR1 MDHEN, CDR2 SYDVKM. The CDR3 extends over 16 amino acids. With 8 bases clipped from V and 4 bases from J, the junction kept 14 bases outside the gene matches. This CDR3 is CASGQGGLPDPYEQYF. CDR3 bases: TGTGCCAGCGGACAGGGGGGGCTCCCCGACCCTTACGAGCAGTACTTC.

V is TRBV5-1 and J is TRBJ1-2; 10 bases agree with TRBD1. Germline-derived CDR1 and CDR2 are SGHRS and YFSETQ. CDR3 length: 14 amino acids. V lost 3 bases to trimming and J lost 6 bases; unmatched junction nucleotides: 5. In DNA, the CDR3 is TGCGCCAGCAGCTCCGGGACAGGGGAAAATGGCTACACCTTC. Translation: CASSSGTGENGYTF.

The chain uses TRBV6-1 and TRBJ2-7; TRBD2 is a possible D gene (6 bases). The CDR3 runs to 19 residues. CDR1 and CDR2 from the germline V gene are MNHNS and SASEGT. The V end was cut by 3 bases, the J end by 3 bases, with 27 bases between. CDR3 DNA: TGTGCCAGCAGTGACGGTTGGGGGAGGTCCACGGGCCCCCTCTACGAGCAGTACTTC. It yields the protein CASSDGWGRSTGPLYEQYF.

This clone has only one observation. This CDR3 is CASSFGGPPVREQYF. DNA for the CDR3: TGTGCCAGCAGTTTCGGGGGGCCTCCAGTTCGGGAGCAGTACTTC. The chain has TRBV28 and TRBJ2-7; D might be TRBD2 (7 bases). The CDR3 is 15 amino acids. Germline CDR1 and CDR2: MDHEN and SYDVKM. Between the trimmed V and J ends, which lost 3 bases and 7 bases, there was a span of 19 bases. The whole variable domain, remainder taken from reference TRBV28 and TRBJ2-7, is DVKVTQSSRYLVKRTGEKVFLECVQDMDHENMFWYRQDPGLGLRLIYFSYDVKMKEKGDIPEGYSVSREKKERFSLILESASTNQTSMYLCASSFGGPPVREQYFGPGTRLTVT.

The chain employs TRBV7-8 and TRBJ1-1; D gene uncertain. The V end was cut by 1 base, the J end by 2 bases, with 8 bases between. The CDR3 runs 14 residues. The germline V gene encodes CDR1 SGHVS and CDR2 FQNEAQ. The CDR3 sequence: CASSLERTNTEAFF. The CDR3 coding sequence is TGTGCCAGCAGCTTAGAACGGACCAACACTGAAGCTTTCTTT.

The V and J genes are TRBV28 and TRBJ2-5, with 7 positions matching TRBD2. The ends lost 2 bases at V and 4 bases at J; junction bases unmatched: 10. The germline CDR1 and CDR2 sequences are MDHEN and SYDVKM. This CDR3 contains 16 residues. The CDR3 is CASSLRGEGVGETQYF. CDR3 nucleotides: TGTGCCAGCAGTTTAAGAGGGGAGGGAGTCGGAGAGACCCAGTACTTC. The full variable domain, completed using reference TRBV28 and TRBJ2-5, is DVKVTQSSRYLVKRTGEKVFLECVQDMDHENMFWYRQDPGLGLRLIYFSYDVKMKEKGDIPEGYSVSREKKERFSLILESASTNQTSMYLCASSLRGEGVGETQYFGPGTRLLVL.

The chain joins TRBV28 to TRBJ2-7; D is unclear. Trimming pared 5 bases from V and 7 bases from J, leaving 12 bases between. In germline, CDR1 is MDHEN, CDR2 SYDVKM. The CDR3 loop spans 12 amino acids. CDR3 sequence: CASSTVPLEQYF. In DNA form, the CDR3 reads TGTGCCAGCAGTACCGTCCCTCTGGAGCAGTACTTC. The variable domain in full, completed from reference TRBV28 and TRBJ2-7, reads DVKVTQSSRYLVKRTGEKVFLECVQDMDHENMFWYRQDPGLGLRLIYFSYDVKMKEKGDIPEGYSVSREKKERFSLILESASTNQTSMYLCASSTVPLEQYFGPGTRLTVT.

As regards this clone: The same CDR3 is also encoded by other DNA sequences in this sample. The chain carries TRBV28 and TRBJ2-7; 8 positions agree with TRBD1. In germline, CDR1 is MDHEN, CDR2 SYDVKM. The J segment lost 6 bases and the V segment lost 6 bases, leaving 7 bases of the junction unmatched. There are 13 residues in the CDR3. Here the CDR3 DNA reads TGTGCCAGCAGCCTGGACAGGGCGAGCGAGCAGTACTTC. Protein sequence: CASSLDRASEQYF.

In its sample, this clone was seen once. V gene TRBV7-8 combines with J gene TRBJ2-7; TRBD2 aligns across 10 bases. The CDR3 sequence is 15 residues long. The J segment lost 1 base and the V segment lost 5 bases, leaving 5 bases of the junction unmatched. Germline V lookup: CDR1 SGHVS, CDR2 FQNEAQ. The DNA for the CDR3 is TGTGCCAGCAGCATTAGCGGGAGGAGTTCCTACGAGCAGTACTTC. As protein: CASSISGRSSYEQYF.

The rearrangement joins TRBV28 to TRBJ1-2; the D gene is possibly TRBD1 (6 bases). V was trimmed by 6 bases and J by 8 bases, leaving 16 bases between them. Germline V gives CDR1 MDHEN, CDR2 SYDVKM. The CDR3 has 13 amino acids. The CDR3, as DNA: TGTGCCAGCAGGAAAACCGGGACATTAGGCTACACCTTC. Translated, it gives CASRKTGTLGYTF.

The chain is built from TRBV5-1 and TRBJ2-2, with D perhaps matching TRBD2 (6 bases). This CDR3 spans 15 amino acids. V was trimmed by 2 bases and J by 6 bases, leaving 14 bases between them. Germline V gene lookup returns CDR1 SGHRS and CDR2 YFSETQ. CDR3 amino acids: CASSFGGPSAGELFF. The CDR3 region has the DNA TGCGCCAGCAGCTTCGGGGGACCGTCCGCCGGGGAGCTGTTTTTT.

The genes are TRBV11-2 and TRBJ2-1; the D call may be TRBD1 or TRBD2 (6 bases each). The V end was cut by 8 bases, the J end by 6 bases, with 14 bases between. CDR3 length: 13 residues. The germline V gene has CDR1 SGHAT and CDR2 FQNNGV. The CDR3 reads CASGDGGGNEQFF. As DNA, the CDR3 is TGTGCCAGCGGCGACGGGGGCGGCAATGAGCAGTTCTTC.

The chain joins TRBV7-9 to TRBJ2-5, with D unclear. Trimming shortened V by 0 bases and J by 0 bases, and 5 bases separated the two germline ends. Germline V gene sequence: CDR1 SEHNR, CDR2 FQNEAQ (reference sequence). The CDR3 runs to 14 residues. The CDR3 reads CASSLAPYQETQYF. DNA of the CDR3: TGTGCCAGCAGCTTAGCACCGTACCAAGAGACCCAGTACTTC.

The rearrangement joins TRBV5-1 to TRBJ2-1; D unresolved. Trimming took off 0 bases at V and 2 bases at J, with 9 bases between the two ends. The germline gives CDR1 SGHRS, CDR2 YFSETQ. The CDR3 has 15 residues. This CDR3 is CASSLGGPPYNEQFF. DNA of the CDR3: TGCGCCAGCAGCTTGGGAGGACCCCCCTACAATGAGCAGTTCTTC.

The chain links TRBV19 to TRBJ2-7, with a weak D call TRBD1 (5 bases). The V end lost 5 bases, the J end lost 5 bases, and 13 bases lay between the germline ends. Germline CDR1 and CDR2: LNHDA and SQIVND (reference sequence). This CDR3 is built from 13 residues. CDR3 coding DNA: TGTGCCAGTAGTTCCTCCGCAGGGCACGAGCAGTACTTC. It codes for CASSSSAGHEQYF.

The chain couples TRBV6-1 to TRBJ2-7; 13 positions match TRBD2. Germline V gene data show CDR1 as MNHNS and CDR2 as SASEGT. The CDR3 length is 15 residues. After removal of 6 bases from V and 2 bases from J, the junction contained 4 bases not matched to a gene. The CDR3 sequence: CASRELAGGAYEQYF. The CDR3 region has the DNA TGTGCCAGCAGGGAACTAGCGGGAGGGGCCTACGAGCAGTACTTC.

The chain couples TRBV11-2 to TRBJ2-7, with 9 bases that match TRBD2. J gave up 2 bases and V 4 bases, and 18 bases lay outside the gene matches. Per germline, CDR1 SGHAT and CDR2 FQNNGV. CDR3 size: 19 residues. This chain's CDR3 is CASSSMRGGGRAEPYEQYF. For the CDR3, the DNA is TGTGCCAGCAGCTCGATGCGTGGGGGCGGGAGGGCCGAACCCTACGAGCAGTACTTC.

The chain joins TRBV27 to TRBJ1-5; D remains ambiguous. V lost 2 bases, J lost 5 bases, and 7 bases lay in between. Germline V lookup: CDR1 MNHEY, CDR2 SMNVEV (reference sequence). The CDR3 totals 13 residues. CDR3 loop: CASSLGKDQPQHF. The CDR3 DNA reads TGTGCCAGCAGTTTAGGGAAAGATCAGCCCCAGCATTTT.

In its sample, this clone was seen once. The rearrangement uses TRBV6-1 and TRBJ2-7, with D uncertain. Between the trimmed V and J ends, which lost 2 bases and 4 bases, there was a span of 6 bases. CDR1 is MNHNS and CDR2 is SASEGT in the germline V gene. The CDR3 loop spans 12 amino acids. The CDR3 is CASSEHKYEQYF. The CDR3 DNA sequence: TGTGCCAGCAGTGAACATAAATACGAGCAGTACTTC.

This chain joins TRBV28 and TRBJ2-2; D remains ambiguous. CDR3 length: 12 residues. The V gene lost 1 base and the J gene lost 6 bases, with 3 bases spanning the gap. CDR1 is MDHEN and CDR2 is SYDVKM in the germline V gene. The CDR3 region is CASSLSSGELFF. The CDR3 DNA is TGTGCCAGCAGTTTATCGTCCGGGGAGCTGTTTTTT.

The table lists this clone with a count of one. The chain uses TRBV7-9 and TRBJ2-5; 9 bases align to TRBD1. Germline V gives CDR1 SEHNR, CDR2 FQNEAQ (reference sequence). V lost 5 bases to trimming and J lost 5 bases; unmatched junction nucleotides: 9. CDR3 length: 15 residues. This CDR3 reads CASSPPGQGRETQYF. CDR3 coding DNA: TGTGCCAGCAGCCCTCCGGGACAGGGACGGGAGACCCAGTACTTC.

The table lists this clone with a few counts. CDR3 loop: CASSHGRRELFF. The CDR3 DNA sequence: TGTGCCAGCAGCCACGGGAGAAGGGAGCTGTTTTTT. This rearrangement joins TRBV7-9 to TRBJ2-2; D possibly corresponds to TRBD2 (6 bases). The V end lost 5 bases, the J end lost 9 bases, and 10 bases lay between the germline ends. The CDR3 contains 12 residues. The V gene's germline CDR1 is SEHNR and CDR2 FQNEAQ (reference sequence).

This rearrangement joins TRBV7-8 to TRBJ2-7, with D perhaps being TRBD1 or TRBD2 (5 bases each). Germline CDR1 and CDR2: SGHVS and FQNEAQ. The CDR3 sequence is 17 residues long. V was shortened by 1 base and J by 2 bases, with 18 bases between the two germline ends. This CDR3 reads CASSLEFVARDAYEQYF. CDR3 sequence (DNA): TGTGCCAGCAGCTTAGAGTTTGTGGCACGGGACGCCTACGAGCAGTACTTC.

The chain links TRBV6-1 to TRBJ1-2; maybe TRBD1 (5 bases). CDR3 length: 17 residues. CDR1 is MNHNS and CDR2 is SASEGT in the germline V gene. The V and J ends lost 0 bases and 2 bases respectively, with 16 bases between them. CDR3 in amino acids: CASSEAPDGGRNYGYTF. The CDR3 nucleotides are TGTGCCAGCAGTGAAGCTCCCGATGGGGGACGAAACTATGGCTACACCTTC.

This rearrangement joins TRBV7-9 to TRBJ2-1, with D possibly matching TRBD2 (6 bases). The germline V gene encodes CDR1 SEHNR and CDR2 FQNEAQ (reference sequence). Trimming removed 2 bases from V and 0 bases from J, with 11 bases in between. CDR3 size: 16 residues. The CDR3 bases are TGTGCCAGCAGCTTAAGTGGGACTGGCTCCTACAATGAGCAGTTCTTC. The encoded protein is CASSLSGTGSYNEQFF.

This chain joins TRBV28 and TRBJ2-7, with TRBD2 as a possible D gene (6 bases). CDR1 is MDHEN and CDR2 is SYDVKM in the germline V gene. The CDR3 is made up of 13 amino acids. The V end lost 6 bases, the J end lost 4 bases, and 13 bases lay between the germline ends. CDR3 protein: CASSPRGLYEQYF. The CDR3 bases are TGTGCCAGCAGCCCTAGGGGACTTTACGAGCAGTACTTC.

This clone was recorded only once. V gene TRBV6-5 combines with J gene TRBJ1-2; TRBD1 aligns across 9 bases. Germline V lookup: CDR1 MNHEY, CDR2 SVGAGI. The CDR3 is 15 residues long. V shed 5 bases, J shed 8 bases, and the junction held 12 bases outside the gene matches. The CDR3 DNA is TGTGCCAGCAGTCAGTCCGGGACAGGGATGCAGGGCTACACCTTC. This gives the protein CASSQSGTGMQGYTF.

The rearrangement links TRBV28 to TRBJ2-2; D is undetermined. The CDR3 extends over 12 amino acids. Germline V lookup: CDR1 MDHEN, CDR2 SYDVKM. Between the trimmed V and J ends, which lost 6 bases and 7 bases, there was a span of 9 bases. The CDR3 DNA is TGTGCCAGCAGACACCTCGGCGGGGAGCTGTTTTTT. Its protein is CASRHLGGELFF.

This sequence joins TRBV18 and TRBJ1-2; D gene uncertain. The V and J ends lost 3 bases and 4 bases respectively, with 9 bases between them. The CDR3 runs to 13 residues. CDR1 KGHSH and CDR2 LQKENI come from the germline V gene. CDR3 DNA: TGTGCCAGCTCACCGGGCGGCACCTATGGCTACACCTTC. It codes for CASSPGGTYGYTF. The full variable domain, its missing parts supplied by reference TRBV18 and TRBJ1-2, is NAGVMQNPRHLVRRRGQEARLRCSPMKGHSHVYWYRQLPEEGLKFMVYLQKENIIDESGMPKERFSAEFPKEGPSILRIQQVVRGDSAAYFCASSPGGTYGYTFGSGTRLTVV.

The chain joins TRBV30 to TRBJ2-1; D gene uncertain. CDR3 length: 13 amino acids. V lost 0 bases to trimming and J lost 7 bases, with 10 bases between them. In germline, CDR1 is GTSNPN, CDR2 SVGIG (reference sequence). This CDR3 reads CAWSVYPVNEQFF. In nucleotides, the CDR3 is TGTGCCTGGAGTGTATATCCGGTTAATGAGCAGTTCTTC.

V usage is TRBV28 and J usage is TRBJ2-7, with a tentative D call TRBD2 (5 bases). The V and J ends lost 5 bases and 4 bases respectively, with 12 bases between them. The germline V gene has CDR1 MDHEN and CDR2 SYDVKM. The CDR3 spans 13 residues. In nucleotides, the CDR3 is TGTGCCAGCAGTCTAACGGGATCTTACGAGCAGTACTTC. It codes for CASSLTGSYEQYF.

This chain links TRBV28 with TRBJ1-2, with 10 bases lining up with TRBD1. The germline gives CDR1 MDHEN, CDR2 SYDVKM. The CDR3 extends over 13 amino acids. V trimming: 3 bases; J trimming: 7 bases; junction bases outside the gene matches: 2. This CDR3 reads CASSLRTGGGYTF. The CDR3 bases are TGTGCCAGCAGTTTGAGGACAGGGGGTGGCTACACCTTC.